The T cell receptor (beta chain) described here comes from a study of PD-1 blockade in classical Hodgkin lymphoma (dated by TCRdb to 2018 to 2020). About the study as a whole: Nivolumab dosing was 3 mg/kg intravenously every 2 weeks, continuing until either disease progression or unacceptable toxicity. The study used TCR beta sequencing and CyTOF to define a peripheral blood immune signature of response to PD-1 blockade in classical Hodgkin lymphoma. Results and caveats for the whole study, not just this receptor: The study was limited to a single clinical trial cohort, and causes of repertoire differences, possibly disease activity or prior therapy, remained undefined. Trial patients achieving complete response had baseline diversity similar to newly diagnosed patients, whereas partial responders and progressors had significantly lower diversity. Baseline TCR diversity was reported to be lower in newly diagnosed patients than in healthy donors and to be lower still in relapsed/refractory patients. Diversity was lower in patients who began nivolumab less than 1 year after ASCT, so these patients were left out of later analyses to avoid confounding by immune reconstitution. CD4+ but not CD8+ TCR diversity rose significantly by C4D1 (p=0.0027 vs p=0.16), most apparent in complete responders (p=0.02).

Taken with the paper, the label for time point translates to: cycle 4 day 1 (C4D1), after more than five weeks of nivolumab. Relapse after autologous stem cell transplantation had occurred in all trial patients, and cohorts A, B and C were distinguished by prior brentuximab vedotin exposure. The trial cohort comprised a few dozen patients with relapsed/refractory classical Hodgkin lymphoma whose best overall responses were complete response, partial response or progressive disease. In the multi-cohort phase II CheckMate 205 trial, trial patients received single-agent nivolumab. An independent review committee assessed best overall response by applying the 2007 International Working Group response criteria. Trial PBMCs were obtained immediately prior to nivolumab initiation (C1D1) and on therapy at cycle 2 day 1 and cycle 4 day 1. Peripheral blood was collected in 8 mL Vacutainer Cell Preparation Tubes, from which PBMCs were isolated by centrifugation and then cryopreserved.

From the cysteine through the phenylalanine, the CDR3 covers 14 amino acids. The only DNA kept is the CDR3, 42 bases in frame from the first base. From a lookup of the germline V gene, CDR1 and CDR2 are KGHSH and LQKENI. A distance of 10 bases separates the germline ends of V and J, which lose 4 bases and 1 base respectively. As regards this clone: Its target antigen remains unknown. No base qualities exist here, and no much larger clone lies one base off it.

The Qiagen DNeasy kit was used to extract genomic DNA from unsorted PBMCs and from the negatively selected CD4+ and CD8+ fractions. TCR beta CDR3 regions were amplified by immunoSEQ multiplex PCR using primers annealing to V and J segments. A synthetic immune receptor repertoire was used to minimize amplification bias, and any residual bias was removed computationally once sequencing was done. Regarding the original processing steps: Repertoire diversity was quantified as the Shannon entropy index using custom Python scripts. Unsorted, CD4+ and CD8+ repertoires were examined separately, except in combined analyses, for which CD4+ and CD8+ sequences were merged in silico. Clonal expansion was defined as at least a 2-fold frequency increase after treatment relative to C1D1, with a pseudocount of 0.5 for undetected baseline clones. Singleton clones were defined as clones with 0 or 1 copy at C1D1, and non-singleton clones were defined as clones with 2 or more copies. Clones expanded in unsorted samples were labelled as CD4+, CD8+ or unknown by matching protein sequences in sorted samples from the same patient. Wilcoxon tests on paired samples were used to test changes in diversity from C1D1 to C4D1. Entries here come from immuneACCESS through TCRdb and include only in-frame sequences with V and J called. Some clones fail to appear in such tables; in the studies checked, an unresolved V gene covers under half of the shortfall, and the cause of the remainder is unknown. That table supplies the V and J calls and clone size; D and trimming were determined from the DNA. This sample gives some 28,000 clones in total; around 79% of them show up just once. Less than 20% of the sample comes from the top ten.

The chain is made from TRBV18 and TRBJ1-1; the D gene identity is not certain. The origin of this receptor is a human donor with classical Hodgkin lymphoma. The specimen was peripheral blood mononuclear cells (PBMCs), collected before the fourth cycle of nivolumab. The DNA sequence is as follows: TGTGCCAGCTCACAAGAAAGGGCGAACACTGAAGCTTTCTTT. It translates as CASSQERANTEAFF. Joined to the reference TRBV18 and TRBJ1-1 proteins, this CDR3 gives the full variable domain: NAGVMQNPRHLVRRRGQEARLRCSPMKGHSHVYWYRQLPEEGLKFMVYLQKENIIDESGMPKERFSAEFPKEGPSILRIQQVVRGDSAAYFCASSQERANTEAFFGQGTRLTVV.